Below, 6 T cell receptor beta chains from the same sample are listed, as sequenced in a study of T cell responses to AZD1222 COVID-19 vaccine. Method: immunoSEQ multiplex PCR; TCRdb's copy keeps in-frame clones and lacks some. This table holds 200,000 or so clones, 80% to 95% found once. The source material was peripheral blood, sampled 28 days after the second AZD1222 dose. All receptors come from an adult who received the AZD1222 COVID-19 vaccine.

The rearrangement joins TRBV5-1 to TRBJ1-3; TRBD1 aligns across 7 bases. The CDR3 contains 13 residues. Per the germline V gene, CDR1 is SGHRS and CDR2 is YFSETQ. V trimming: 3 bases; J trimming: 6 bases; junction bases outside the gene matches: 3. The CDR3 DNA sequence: TGCGCCAGCAGCTGGGACAGACAAAACACCATATATTTT. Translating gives CASSWDRQNTIYF.

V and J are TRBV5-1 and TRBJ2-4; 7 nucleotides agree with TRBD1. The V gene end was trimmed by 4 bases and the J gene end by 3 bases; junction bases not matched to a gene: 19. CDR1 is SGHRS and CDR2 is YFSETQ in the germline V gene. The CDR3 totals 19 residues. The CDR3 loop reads CASSADRDRLWLGKNIQYF. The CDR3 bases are TGCGCCAGCAGCGCTGACAGGGATCGATTGTGGTTGGGCAAAAACATTCAGTACTTC. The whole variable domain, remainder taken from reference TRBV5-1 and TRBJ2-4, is KAGVTQTPRYLIKTRGQQVTLSCSPISGHRSVSWYQQTPGQGLQFLFEYFSETQRNKGNFPGRFSGRQFSNSRSEMNVSTLELGDSALYLCASSADRDRLWLGKNIQYFGAGTRLSVL.

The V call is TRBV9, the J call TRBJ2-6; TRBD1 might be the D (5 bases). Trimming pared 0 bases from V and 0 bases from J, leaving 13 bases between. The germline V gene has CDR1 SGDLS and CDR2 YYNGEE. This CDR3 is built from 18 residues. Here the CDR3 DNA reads TGTGCCAGCAGCGTAGGGGGCCCCACCTTCTCTGGGGCCAACGTCCTGACTTTC. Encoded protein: CASSVGGPTFSGANVLTF. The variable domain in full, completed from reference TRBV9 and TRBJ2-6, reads DSGVTQTPKHLITATGQRVTLRCSPRSGDLSVYWYQQSLDQGLQFLIQYYNGEERAKGNILERFSAQQFPDLHSELNLSSLELGDSALYFCASSVGGPTFSGANVLTFGAGSRLTVL.

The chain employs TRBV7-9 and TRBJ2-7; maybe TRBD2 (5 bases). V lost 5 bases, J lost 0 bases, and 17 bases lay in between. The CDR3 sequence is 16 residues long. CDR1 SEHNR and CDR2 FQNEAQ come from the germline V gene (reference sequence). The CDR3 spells CASSLDPTGSSYEQYF. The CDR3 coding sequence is TGTGCCAGCAGCCTCGATCCGACGGGAAGCTCCTACGAGCAGTACTTC.

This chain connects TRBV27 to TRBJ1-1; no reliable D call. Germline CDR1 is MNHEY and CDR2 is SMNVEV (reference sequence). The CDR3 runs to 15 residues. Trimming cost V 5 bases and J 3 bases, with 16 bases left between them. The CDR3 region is CASSPASRGHTEAFF. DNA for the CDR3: TGTGCCAGCAGTCCCGCCAGTCGGGGTCACACTGAAGCTTTCTTT.

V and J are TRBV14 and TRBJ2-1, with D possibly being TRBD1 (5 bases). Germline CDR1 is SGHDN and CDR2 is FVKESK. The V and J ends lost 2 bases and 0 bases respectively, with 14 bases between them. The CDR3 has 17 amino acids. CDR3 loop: CASSQLKGQSSYNEQFF. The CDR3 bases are TGTGCCAGCAGCCAACTGAAGGGGCAGAGCTCCTACAATGAGCAGTTCTTC.